This TCR beta chain appears in the sequencing data of a study of OX40 agonist ivuxolimab in advanced cancers. The germline V gene has CDR1 SQVTM and CDR2 ANQGSEA. The CDR3 length is 13 residues. V was shortened by 5 bases and J by 3 bases, with 13 bases between the two germline ends. Sequencing used immunoSEQ multiplex PCR; TCRdb keeps in-frame clones, though not all of them. The table has 65,000 to 95,000 clones, about 88% seen once. The sequence derives from an adult with an advanced solid tumor such as melanoma, head and neck, liver or kidney cancer. Material: CD4+ or CD8+ T cells sorted from blood, obtained in a trial of the OX40 agonist ivuxolimab. The chain joins TRBV29-1 to TRBJ1-2, with a weak D call TRBD1 (6 bases). CDR3 residues: CSVLVRGYYGYTF. In DNA form, the CDR3 reads TGCAGCGTTTTGGTCAGGGGATACTATGGCTACACCTTC.